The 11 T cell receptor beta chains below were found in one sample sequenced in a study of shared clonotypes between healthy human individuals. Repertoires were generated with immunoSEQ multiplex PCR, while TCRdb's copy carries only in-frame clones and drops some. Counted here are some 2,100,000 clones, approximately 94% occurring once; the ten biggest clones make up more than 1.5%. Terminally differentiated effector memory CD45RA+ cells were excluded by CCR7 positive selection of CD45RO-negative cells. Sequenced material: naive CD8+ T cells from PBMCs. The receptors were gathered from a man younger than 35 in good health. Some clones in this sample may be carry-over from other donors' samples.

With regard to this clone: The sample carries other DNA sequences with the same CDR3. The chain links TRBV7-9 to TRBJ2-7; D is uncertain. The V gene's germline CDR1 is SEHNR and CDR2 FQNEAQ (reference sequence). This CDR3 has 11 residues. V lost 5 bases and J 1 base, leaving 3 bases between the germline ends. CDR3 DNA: TGTGCCAGCAGCGCTTCCTACGAGCAGTACTTC. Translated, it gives CASSASYEQYF.

CDR3: CASRAGTRPEAFF. The CDR3 nucleotides are TGTGCCAGCAGGGCCGGGACCCGTCCTGAAGCTTTCTTT. V gene TRBV7-9 combines with J gene TRBJ1-1; D possibly corresponds to TRBD1 (5 bases). The V end lost 6 bases, the J end lost 6 bases, and 14 bases lay between the germline ends. Per the germline V gene, CDR1 is SEHNR and CDR2 is FQNEAQ (reference sequence). The CDR3 runs to 13 residues. Together with reference TRBV7-9 and TRBJ1-1, the CDR3 gives the full variable domain: DTGVSQNPRHKITKRGQNVTFRCDPISEHNRLYWYRQTLGQGPEFLTYFQNEAQLEKSRLLSDRFSAERPKGSFSTLEIQRTEQGDSAMYLCASRAGTRPEAFFGQGTRLTVV.

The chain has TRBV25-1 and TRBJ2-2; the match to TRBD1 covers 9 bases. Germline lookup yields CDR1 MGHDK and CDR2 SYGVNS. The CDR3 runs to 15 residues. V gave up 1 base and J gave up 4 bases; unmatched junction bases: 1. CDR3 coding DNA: TGTGCCAGCAGTGAATTGACAGGGGGCACCGGGGAGCTGTTTTTT. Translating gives CASSELTGGTGELFF. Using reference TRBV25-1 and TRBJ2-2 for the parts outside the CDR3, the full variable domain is EADIYQTPRYLVIGTGKKITLECSQTMGHDKMYWYQQDPGMELHLIHYSYGVNSTEKGDLSSESTVSRIRTEHFPLTLESARPSHTSQYLCASSELTGGTGELFFGEGSRLTVL.

DNA for the CDR3: TGTGCCAGCAGCTTAGTCTATAATGAAAAACTGTTTTTT. Translation gives CASSLVYNEKLFF. The V and J genes are TRBV11-2 and TRBJ1-4, with D uncertain. Germline V CDR1 and CDR2: SGHAT, FQNNGV. There are 13 residues in the CDR3. With 1 base removed from V and 4 bases from J, the gap between germline ends came to 4 bases.

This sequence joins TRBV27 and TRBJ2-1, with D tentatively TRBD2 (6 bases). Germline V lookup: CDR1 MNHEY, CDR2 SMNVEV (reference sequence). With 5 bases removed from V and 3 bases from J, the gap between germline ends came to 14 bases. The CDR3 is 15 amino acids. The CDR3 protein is CASSPGLPNYNEQFF. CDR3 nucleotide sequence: TGTGCCAGCAGTCCCGGACTACCTAACTACAATGAGCAGTTCTTC.

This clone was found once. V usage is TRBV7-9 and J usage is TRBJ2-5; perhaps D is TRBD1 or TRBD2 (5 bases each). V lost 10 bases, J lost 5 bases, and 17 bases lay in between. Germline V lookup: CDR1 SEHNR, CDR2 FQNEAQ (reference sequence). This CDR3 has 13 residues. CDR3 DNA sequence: TGTGCCACTTTCTCGGGGCATGGCGAGACCCAGTACTTC. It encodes CATFSGHGETQYF.

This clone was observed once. CDR3 sequence: CASSSGPTYEQYF. The CDR3 bases are TGTGCCAGCTCATCCGGGCCTACCTACGAGCAGTACTTC. The chain carries TRBV13 and TRBJ2-7; D is unresolved. Germline V CDR1 and CDR2: PRHDT, FYEKMQ (reference sequence). V was shortened by 8 bases and J by 2 bases, with 13 bases between the two germline ends. This CDR3 is built from 13 residues.

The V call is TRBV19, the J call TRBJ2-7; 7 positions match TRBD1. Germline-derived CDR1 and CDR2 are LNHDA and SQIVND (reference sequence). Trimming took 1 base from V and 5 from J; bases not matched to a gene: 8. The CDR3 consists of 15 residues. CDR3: CASSIGTGLLDEQYF. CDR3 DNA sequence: TGTGCCAGTAGTATAGGGACAGGCCTCCTGGACGAGCAGTACTTC.

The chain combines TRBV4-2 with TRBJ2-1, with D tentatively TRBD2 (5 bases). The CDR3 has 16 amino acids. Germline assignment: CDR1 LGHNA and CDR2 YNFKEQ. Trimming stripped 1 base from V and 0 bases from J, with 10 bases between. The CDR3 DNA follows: TGTGCCAGCAGCCAAGTGGAGCGGAGCTCCTACAATGAGCAGTTCTTC. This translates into CASSQVERSSYNEQFF.

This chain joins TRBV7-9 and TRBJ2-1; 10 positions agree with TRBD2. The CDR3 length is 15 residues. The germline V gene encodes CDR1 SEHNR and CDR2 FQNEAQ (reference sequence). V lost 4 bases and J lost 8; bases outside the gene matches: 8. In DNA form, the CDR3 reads TGTGCCAGCAGCTCGAGCGGGAGGGCCCCGGATGAGCAGTTCTTC. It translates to CASSSSGRAPDEQFF.

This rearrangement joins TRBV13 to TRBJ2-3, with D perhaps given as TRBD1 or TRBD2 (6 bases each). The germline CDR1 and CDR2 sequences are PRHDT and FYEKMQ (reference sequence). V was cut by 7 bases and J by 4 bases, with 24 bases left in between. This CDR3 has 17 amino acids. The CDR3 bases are TGTGCCAGCAAAAAGAGGGGGGAAAAGCGGTTGTCAGATACGCAGTATTTT. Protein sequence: CASKKRGEKRLSDTQYF.